This T cell receptor (beta chain) appears in the sequencing data of a study of post-analysis software for immune sequencing data. Study-wide context: Multiple sclerosis in the patients followed relapsing-remitting, secondary progressive and progressive-relapsing courses.

From germline, CDR1 is SGDLS and CDR2 YYNGEE. Trimming cost V 4 bases and J 8 bases, with 13 bases left between them. This CDR3 contains 13 residues. Built from TCR beta cDNA, the libraries had unique molecular identifiers in them. T cells, roughly 0.95 to 10 million of them, yielded some 500,000 cDNA molecules. TCRdb called the PCR reads again in MiXCR, with one record for every CDR3 protein. The data hold approximately 630,000 distinct CDR3 sequences, with around 64% observed a single time. Whole-study findings and limits: Those with multiple sclerosis, the patient group, showed significantly lower normalized Chao1 diversity than controls. F measure clustering grouped samples strongly by preparation batch. When patients were compared with controls, 4 or 5 TRBV segments were more frequent, TRBV5-6, TRBV5-1 and TRBV20-1 among them.

Concerning this clonotype: Its antigen is not identified.

This clonotype was obtained from a girl aged 2 to 9 with multiple sclerosis. The sequenced sample was blood. The gene calls are TRBV9 and TRBJ2-1; D gene ambiguous. The CDR3: CASSLRSTHEQFF. CDR3 sequence (DNA): TGTGCCAGCAGCTTACGCTCCACACATGAGCAGTTCTTC.